These 15 T cell receptor beta chains originate from one sample sequenced in a study of T cells in Graves' hyperthyroidism and ophthalmopathy. The source material, RNA transcripts, was used to amplify TCR beta CDR3 regions. Primed by the HTBI set, a first-round RT-PCR was run on the TCR CDR3. One entry per CDR3 protein results from TCRdb running MiXCR on the multiplex PCR reads. The sample has 540,000 or so distinct CDR3 sequences, about 45% seen once. Sequencing was done on a sample of peripheral blood or thyroid tissue (not recorded which). The receptors derive from an adult woman with Graves' disease, either hyperthyroidism or ophthalmopathy (not recorded which).

The rearrangement uses TRBV11-2 and TRBJ1-6, with 11 bases aligning to TRBD1. The J segment lost 4 bases and the V segment lost 5 bases, leaving 22 bases of the junction unmatched. The CDR3 totals 22 residues. From germline, CDR1 is SGHAT and CDR2 FQNNGV. This CDR3 is CASSPQGTGGLFAQRYNSPLHF. The CDR3 DNA sequence: TGTGCCAGCAGCCCCCAGGGGACAGGGGGTTTATTCGCCCAGCGGTATAATTCACCCCTCCACTTT.

J is TRBJ2-6 and V is TRBV5-1; 9 nucleotides match TRBD1. The J segment lost 2 bases and the V segment lost 7 bases, leaving 13 bases of the junction unmatched. Looked up from germline, CDR1 is SGHRS and CDR2 is YFSETQ. The CDR3 length is 18 residues. CDR3 sequence: CASGRRDRADPGANVLTF. CDR3 nucleotide sequence: TGCGCCAGCGGCAGAAGGGACAGGGCGGATCCTGGGGCCAACGTCCTGACTTTC.

This clonotype was recorded many times. This chain connects TRBV28 to TRBJ2-7; D not certain. The CDR3 extends over 12 amino acids. V was clipped by 6 bases and J by 3 bases, with 9 bases between them. Germline-derived CDR1 and CDR2 are MDHEN and SYDVKM. CDR3 DNA: TGTGCCAGCAGCCCGAGGCACTACGAGCAGTACTTC. Protein product: CASSPRHYEQYF.

This rearrangement joins TRBV10-3 to TRBJ1-5, with no clear D. Germline values: CDR1 ENHRY, CDR2 SYGVKD. The V and J ends lost 10 bases and 4 bases respectively, with 14 bases between them. CDR3 length equals 13 residues. CDR3 residues: CASRPQSNQPQHF. CDR3 sequence (DNA): TGTGCCAGCAGACCACAATCTAATCAGCCCCAGCATTTT.

The chain carries TRBV14 and TRBJ2-5, with 9 bases fitting TRBD1. Germline CDR1 is SGHDN and CDR2 is FVKESK. V lost 6 bases to trimming and J lost 2 bases; unmatched junction nucleotides: 7. The CDR3 has 15 residues. The CDR3 DNA follows: TGTGCCAGCAGGGAGGGACAGGGACTACAAGAGACCCAGTACTTC. Its translation is CASREGQGLQETQYF.

A note on this clonotype: It may be a read error: a sequence one base away is much more abundant. The chain links TRBV2 to TRBJ1-6, with 8 bases matching TRBD1. The CDR3 consists of 15 residues. The V gene's germline CDR1 is SNHLY and CDR2 FYNNEI. In DNA form, the CDR3 reads TGTGCCAGCAGTGATACAGGGGGGCCTTACTCACCCCCCCACTTT. It yields the protein CASSDTGGPYSPPHF. Using reference TRBV2 and TRBJ1-6 for the parts outside the CDR3, the full variable domain is EPEVTQTPSHQVTQMGQEVILRCVPISNHLYFYWYRQILGQKVEFLVSFYNNEISEKSEIFDDQFSVERPDGSNFTLKIRSTKLEDSAMYFCASSDTGGPYSPPHFGNGTRLTVT.

As for this clonotype: At one end the junction does not follow the germline gene, possibly because of a read error. This rearrangement joins TRBV12-5 to TRBJ2-7; maybe TRBD2 (6 bases). The CDR3 covers 16 residues. From germline, CDR1 is LGHNT and CDR2 FRNRAP. The CDR3 nucleotides read TGTGCTAGTGGTTTGTCTACGCGGGGACCTTCCTACGAGCATTACTTC. Its protein product is CASGLSTRGPSYEHYF.

This clonotype was seen ten or more times. The J gene is TRBJ1-5, the V gene TRBV20-1; 7 nucleotides match TRBD1. Germline CDR1 and CDR2: DFQATT and SNEGSKA (reference sequence). Losses at the gene ends were 0 bases for V and 0 bases for J; bases not matched to a gene: 17. This CDR3 comprises 20 residues. The CDR3 DNA reads TGCAGTGCTAGAGATTACTTCACAGGGGCCCCAACCCTTAGCAATCAGCCCCAGCATTTT. Protein sequence: CSARDYFTGAPTLSNQPQHF.

The chain joins TRBV5-1 to TRBJ1-2; 7 bases agree with TRBD1. Trimming removed 3 bases from V and 6 bases from J; junction bases left unmatched: 2. The germline gives CDR1 SGHRS, CDR2 YFSETQ. The CDR3 loop spans 12 amino acids. The CDR3 region has the DNA TGCGCCAGCAGCTCCGGGACAGATGGCTACACCTTC. It translates to CASSSGTDGYTF.

This clonotype was observed a handful of times. The rearrangement links TRBV20-1 to TRBJ2-2, with a possible D match to TRBD2 (8 bases). The CDR3 runs 14 residues. Between the trimmed V and J ends, which lost 3 bases and 6 bases, there was a span of 14 bases. CDR1 and CDR2 (germline): DFQATT, SNEGSKA (reference sequence). The CDR3 is CSASDSGTAGELFF. The CDR3, as DNA: TGCAGTGCTAGTGATAGCGGGACAGCCGGGGAGCTGTTTTTT.

This clonotype turned up a few times. This sequence joins TRBV20-1 and TRBJ2-2; D is tentatively TRBD1 or TRBD2 (6 bases each). Germline CDR1 and CDR2: DFQATT and SNEGSKA (reference sequence). V shed 5 bases and J shed 3 bases, with 16 bases lying between them. The CDR3 has 15 amino acids. CDR3 protein: CSAEVGGSDTGELFF. The CDR3, as DNA: TGCAGTGCTGAGGTGGGGGGCTCGGACACCGGGGAGCTGTTTTTT.

The V call is TRBV7-9, the J call TRBJ2-5; maybe TRBD1 (6 bases). In germline, CDR1 is SEHNR, CDR2 FQNEAQ (reference sequence). V shed 5 bases and J shed 4 bases, with 14 bases lying between them. This CDR3 region has 14 residues. CDR3 region: CASSRRDKVETQYF. For the CDR3, the DNA is TGTGCCAGCAGCCGCCGGGACAAAGTAGAGACCCAGTACTTC.

The chain uses TRBV10-3 and TRBJ1-5; 9 nucleotides match TRBD1. This CDR3 has 18 residues. Germline V lookup: CDR1 ENHRY, CDR2 SYGVKD. Unmatched junction bases numbered 13, after V lost 6 bases and J lost 1 base. CDR3 protein: CAISRQGVGDRSNQPQHF. The CDR3 coding sequence is TGTGCCATCAGCAGACAGGGGGTCGGCGATAGGAGCAATCAGCCCCAGCATTTT.

Here the CDR3 reads CAISAGSGYTF. CDR3 DNA sequence: TGTGCCATCAGTGCCGGATCTGGCTACACCTTC. V usage is TRBV10-3 and J usage is TRBJ1-2; D gene uncertain. V was trimmed by 4 bases and J by 7 bases, leaving 7 bases between them. The CDR3 contains 11 residues. From germline, CDR1 is ENHRY and CDR2 SYGVKD.

The chain employs TRBV10-3 and TRBJ2-7; TRBD1 agrees at 7 bases. CDR3 length: 14 residues. V gave up 10 bases and J gave up 5 bases; unmatched junction bases: 14. The germline V gene encodes CDR1 ENHRY and CDR2 SYGVKD. The CDR3 coding sequence is TGTGCCAGCAAGACAGGGCTGTCTGGCGACGAGCAGTACTTC. It codes for CASKTGLSGDEQYF.